This passage covers 21 T cell receptor beta chains from one sample sequenced in a study of shared clonotypes between healthy human individuals. Only in-frame clones appear in the TCRdb table, and some are missing; sequencing was by immunoSEQ multiplex PCR. The table has around 2,000,000 clones, roughly 94% seen once; the top ten hold 0.1% to 0.15%. The specimen sequenced was naive CD4+ T cells sorted from blood. Subset denoted: CD45RA+ positively selected. These receptor sequences come from a man aged 18 to 30 in good health.

V usage is TRBV28 and J usage is TRBJ1-2; the D is unclear. Looked up from germline, CDR1 is MDHEN and CDR2 is SYDVKM. The V end lost 6 bases, the J end lost 3 bases, and 5 bases lay between the germline ends. The CDR3 loop spans 11 amino acids. The CDR3 loop reads CASSRDYGYTF. CDR3 nucleotide sequence: TGTGCCAGCAGCCGTGACTATGGCTACACCTTC.

The J gene is TRBJ2-5, the V gene TRBV11-3, with 10 bases lining up with TRBD2. The ends lost 5 bases at V and 4 bases at J; junction bases unmatched: 7. Germline CDR1 reads SGHNT; CDR2 reads YENEEA. The CDR3 contains 15 residues. The CDR3 DNA reads TGTGCCAGCAGCCCTAGCGGGAGCGGTATAGAGACCCAGTACTTC. Protein: CASSPSGSGIETQYF. The full variable domain, in which reference TRBV11-3 and TRBJ2-5 provide the parts outside the CDR3, is EAGVVQSPRYKIIEKKQPVAFWCNPISGHNTLYWYLQNLGQGPELLIRYENEEAVDDSQLPKDRFSAERLKGVDSTLKIQPAELGDSAVYLCASSPSGSGIETQYFGPGTRLLVL.

This chain links TRBV25-1 with TRBJ1-1; D might be TRBD1 (5 bases). The CDR3 sequence is 12 residues long. V shed 1 base and J shed 9 bases, with 9 bases lying between them. Germline CDR1 and CDR2: MGHDK and SYGVNS. CDR3 bases: TGTGCCAGCAGTGAATCAAGGACACAAGCTTTCTTT. Amino acids: CASSESRTQAFF.

As for this clone: The germline gene is not matched at one end of the junction; a read error may be the cause. This sample includes further DNA sequences coding for the same CDR3. The V gene is TRBV20-1, the J gene TRBJ1-2, with no clear D. The CDR3 runs to 11 residues. The V gene's germline CDR1 is DFQATT and CDR2 SNEGSKA (reference sequence). Here the CDR3 reads CSARVGNGYTF. DNA for the CDR3: TGCAGTGCCAGAGTAGGGAATGGCTACACCTTC.

CDR3 DNA sequence: TGCAGCACTCTACAGGGGAGTCGGGAGCAGTACTTC. Amino acid sequence: CSTLQGSREQYF. The chain carries TRBV29-1 and TRBJ2-7; 7 positions agree with TRBD1. The CDR3 extends over 12 amino acids. Germline loops: CDR1 SQVTM, CDR2 ANQGSEA. V lost 8 bases to trimming and J lost 7 bases; unmatched junction nucleotides: 11.

This chain uses TRBV5-4 with TRBJ2-1; 7 positions match TRBD2. This CDR3 is 14 amino acids long. Looked up from germline, CDR1 is SGHNT and CDR2 is YYREEE (reference sequence). V dropped 1 base and J dropped 8; count of bases not matched to a gene: 6. CDR3 region: CASSLPSGRDEQFF. In DNA form, the CDR3 reads TGTGCCAGCAGCTTGCCTAGCGGTAGGGATGAGCAGTTCTTC.

The CDR3 region has the DNA TGTGCCAGCAGCTCCAACAGGGGGACCACTGAAGCTTTCTTT. It yields the protein CASSSNRGTTEAFF. This sequence joins TRBV5-4 and TRBJ1-1; 8 bases line up with TRBD1. The germline V gene encodes CDR1 SGHNT and CDR2 YYREEE (reference sequence). V lost 3 bases, J lost 4 bases, and 5 bases stayed unmatched. The CDR3 length is 14 residues.

This chain uses TRBV10-2 with TRBJ1-4, with D maybe TRBD1 (6 bases). The V gene lost 2 bases and the J gene lost 3 bases, with 10 bases spanning the gap. CDR3 length: 15 amino acids. CDR1 is WSHSY and CDR2 is SAAADI in the germline V gene. Written as DNA, the CDR3 is TGCGCCAGCAGTGAGCGGGGGGCGTCTAATGAAAAACTGTTTTTT. Protein: CASSERGASNEKLFF.

The rearrangement uses TRBV10-1 and TRBJ2-1; D possibly uses TRBD1 or TRBD2 (5 bases each). V was trimmed by 6 bases and J by 0 bases, leaving 15 bases between them. The CDR3 runs to 16 residues. Germline-derived CDR1 and CDR2 are WNHNN and SYGVQD (reference sequence). In DNA, the CDR3 is TGCGCCAGCAGACCCGGGACGGGTAGCTCCTACAATGAGCAGTTCTTC. As protein: CASRPGTGSSYNEQFF.

The chain recombines TRBV19 with TRBJ2-2, with D possibly matching TRBD1 (6 bases). The CDR3 covers 15 residues. Per the germline V gene, CDR1 is LNHDA and CDR2 is SQIVND (reference sequence). Trimming removed 6 bases at V and 7 bases at J, with 18 bases between. The CDR3 region is CASRLTGLNRGELFF. CDR3 DNA: TGTGCCAGTAGACTGACAGGTCTTAACCGCGGGGAGCTGTTTTTT.

The CDR3: CASSPTGPGNQPQHF. CDR3 bases: TGTGCCAGCAGTCCGACGGGTCCCGGCAATCAGCCCCAGCATTTT. The chain couples TRBV2 to TRBJ1-5; D uncertain. The V gene lost 5 bases and the J gene lost 2 bases, with 13 bases spanning the gap. In germline, CDR1 is SNHLY, CDR2 FYNNEI. The CDR3 extends over 15 amino acids. Drawing the rest from reference TRBV2 and TRBJ1-5, the complete variable domain is EPEVTQTPSHQVTQMGQEVILRCVPISNHLYFYWYRQILGQKVEFLVSFYNNEISEKSEIFDDQFSVERPDGSNFTLKIRSTKLEDSAMYFCASSPTGPGNQPQHFGDGTRLSIL.

The chain is built from TRBV30 and TRBJ1-3; TRBD1 matches at 7 bases. V trimming: 0 bases; J trimming: 15 bases; junction bases outside the gene matches: 11. Germline values: CDR1 GTSNPN, CDR2 SVGIG (reference sequence). The CDR3 extends over 13 amino acids. For the CDR3, the DNA is TGTGCCTGGAGTGTACAAGTGGGACAGACAGAATATTTT. This sequence encodes CAWSVQVGQTEYF.

The V gene is TRBV5-1, the J gene TRBJ2-5; TRBD1 matches at 7 bases. The ends lost 4 bases at V and 2 bases at J; junction bases unmatched: 5. Germline assignment: CDR1 SGHRS and CDR2 YFSETQ. The CDR3 sequence is 14 residues long. This CDR3 reads CASSKPGQQETQYF. The CDR3 region has the DNA TGCGCCAGCAGCAAACCGGGACAGCAAGAGACCCAGTACTTC.

In the case of this clone: Since a much larger clone is just one base distant, this may be a read error. The sample holds other DNA sequences that translate to the same CDR3. The chain is built from TRBV7-9 and TRBJ2-5; D unclear. The CDR3 sequence is 11 residues long. Trimming removed 2 bases at V and 5 bases at J, with 3 bases between. Germline CDR1 SEHNR, CDR2 FQNEAQ (reference sequence). For the CDR3, the DNA is TGTGCCAGCAGCTTACAGGAGACCCAGTACTTC. Protein sequence: CASSLQETQYF.

Regarding this clone: Distinct nucleotide sequences in the sample also encode this CDR3. V is TRBV5-1 and J is TRBJ1-6; tentative D call: TRBD1 (6 bases). There are 15 residues in the CDR3. Trimming shortened V by 4 bases and J by 7 bases, and 15 bases separated the two germline ends. Germline CDR1 and CDR2: SGHRS and YFSETQ. CDR3 coding DNA: TGCGCCAGCAGCCTGCGGACAGACTACAATTCACCCCTCCACTTT. As protein: CASSLRTDYNSPLHF.

V is TRBV6-6 and J is TRBJ1-2, with D hard to call. The CDR3 loop spans 14 amino acids. Trimming cost V 2 bases and J 4 bases, with 11 bases left between them. From germline, CDR1 is MNHNY and CDR2 SVGAGI (reference sequence). The CDR3 nucleotides are TGTGCCAGCAGTTACCCCGACTCGGTCTATGGCTACACCTTC. Its protein is CASSYPDSVYGYTF.

This rearrangement joins TRBV2 to TRBJ2-1, with TRBD1 as a possible D gene (5 bases). Germline lookup yields CDR1 SNHLY and CDR2 FYNNEI. The CDR3 has 11 residues. Deletions cut 3 bases from V and 9 bases from J, with 6 bases between. The CDR3 is CASSETVEQFF. The CDR3 coding sequence is TGTGCCAGCAGTGAGACAGTTGAGCAGTTCTTC. Full variable domain (missing parts from reference TRBV2 and TRBJ2-1): EPEVTQTPSHQVTQMGQEVILRCVPISNHLYFYWYRQILGQKVEFLVSFYNNEISEKSEIFDDQFSVERPDGSNFTLKIRSTKLEDSAMYFCASSETVEQFFGPGTRLTVL.

This clone was counted a few times. This sequence joins TRBV19 and TRBJ1-3; possibly TRBD1 for D (5 bases). Germline loops: CDR1 LNHDA, CDR2 SQIVND (reference sequence). V lost 6 bases, J lost 0 bases, and 6 bases lay in between. The length of the CDR3 is 13 residues. The CDR3, as DNA: TGTGCCAGTAGACAGGACTCTGGAAACACCATATATTTT. Amino acid sequence: CASRQDSGNTIYF. Full variable domain (remainder filled in from reference TRBV19 and TRBJ1-3): DGGITQSPKYLFRKEGQNVTLSCEQNLNHDAMYWYRQDPGQGLRLIYYSQIVNDFQKGDIAEGYSVSREKKESFPLTVTSAQKNPTAFYLCASRQDSGNTIYFGEGSWLTVV.

This chain connects TRBV5-6 to TRBJ2-7, with a tentative D call TRBD1 (5 bases). Germline V gene lookup returns CDR1 SGHDT and CDR2 YYEEEE. The V and J ends lost 0 bases and 3 bases respectively, with 10 bases between them. CDR3 length: 14 residues. The chain's CDR3 is CASSLGQRNYEQYF. The CDR3 DNA follows: TGTGCCAGCAGCTTGGGACAGAGAAACTACGAGCAGTACTTC.

Turning to this clone: The same CDR3 can be traced to other DNA sequences in this sample. The chain employs TRBV15 and TRBJ2-7, with D perhaps TRBD1 (6 bases). CDR3 size: 14 residues. Germline V gene lookup returns CDR1 LNHNV and CDR2 YYDKDF (reference sequence). The V and J ends lost 1 base and 1 base respectively, with 8 bases between them. The DNA of the CDR3 is TGTGCCACCAGCAGAGGAGGGACATCCTACGAGCAGTACTTC. Translated: CATSRGGTSYEQYF.

The chain combines TRBV6-1 with TRBJ2-1; 7 bases are shared with TRBD2. The junction had 7 bases not matched to a gene; V was cut back by 8 bases and J by 0 bases. This CDR3 comprises 15 residues. Germline V gives CDR1 MNHNS, CDR2 SASEGT. CDR3 sequence reads: CASDVGGSSYNEQFF. CDR3 DNA sequence: TGTGCCAGCGATGTGGGGGGGAGCTCCTACAATGAGCAGTTCTTC.